Each of the 10 T cell receptor beta chains below was sequenced from the same sample in a study of T-cell reconstitution after alpha-beta-depleted transplantation in children (dated by TCRdb to 2015 to 2016). Library preparation was by PCR. The reads were generated on an Illumina HiSeq 2500. Molecular barcoding was employed in the preparation of TCR libraries, with unique molecular identifiers being used to normalize TCRbeta repertoire quantification. Using fastp trimming at Q25 and MiXCR clonotype assembly, TCRdb reanalyzed the public sequencing data and kept in-frame beta chains. Rows are combined by CDR3 protein, so each entry shows the most common genes and DNA. The sample table records approximately 210,000 distinct CDR3 sequences; roughly 15% of these occur just once. The ten largest account for about 13% of the sample. This material consisted of PBMCs from the stem cell graft donor, taken from the stem cell graft. The receptors here all came from a human donor who donated a stem cell graft to a child with acute lymphoblastic leukemia.

This clonotype was observed at least ten times. The genes are TRBV12-3 or TRBV12-4 and TRBJ2-4; D ambiguous. The CDR3 has 13 residues. Trimming cost V 6 bases and J 2 bases, with 8 bases left between them. DNA for the CDR3: TGTGCCAGCAGCGATTCGCCCAAAAACATTCAGTACTTC. Residues: CASSDSPKNIQYF.

This clonotype was seen a few times. J is TRBJ1-4 and V is TRBV27; D gene ambiguous. Germline V CDR1 and CDR2: MNHEY, SMNVEV (reference sequence). Trimming pared 5 bases from V and 9 bases from J, leaving 13 bases between. The CDR3 loop spans 13 amino acids. The CDR3 DNA reads as TGTGCCAGCAGTCCTATTAGACCGAAAAAACTGTTTTTT. Encoded protein: CASSPIRPKKLFF.

This clonotype has a handful of counts. The genes are TRBV7-9 and TRBJ2-3; D possibly uses TRBD1 or TRBD2 (5 bases each). This CDR3 has 17 residues. CDR1 SEHNR and CDR2 FQNEAQ come from the germline V gene (reference sequence). V was shortened by 6 bases and J by 6 bases, with 25 bases between the two germline ends. The CDR3 nucleotides read TGTGCCAGCAGTTTTCCTCCGGGACCTAAGTGGGGCGATACGCAGTATTTT. As protein: CASSFPPGPKWGDTQYF.

This clonotype was observed a few times. The gene calls are TRBV7-2 and TRBJ1-1; D unresolved. The V and J ends lost 3 bases and 0 bases respectively, with 8 bases between them. Germline CDR1 and CDR2: SGHTA and FQGNSA. The CDR3 consists of 14 residues. CDR3: CASSLVRLNTEAFF. CDR3 coding DNA: TGTGCCAGCAGCTTGGTCAGGTTGAACACTGAAGCTTTCTTT.

Ten or more counts support this clonotype. The chain couples TRBV10-3 to TRBJ1-1; D is perhaps TRBD1 (5 bases). Trimming removed 6 bases at V and 2 bases at J, with 19 bases between. The CDR3 covers 16 residues. The V gene's germline CDR1 is ENHRY and CDR2 SYGVKD. The CDR3 DNA sequence: TGTGCCATCAGGGACAAAACCAGTCCCGTTAACACTGAAGCTTTCTTT. Its translation is CAIRDKTSPVNTEAFF.

In its sample, this clonotype was seen a few times. CDR3 bases: TGCGCCAGCAGCCAATCCCCAGGAGGAGCAACTAATGAAAAACTGTTTTTT. It specifies CASSQSPGGATNEKLFF. The chain carries TRBV4-1 and TRBJ1-4; D is unclear. V dropped 2 bases and J dropped 0 bases, with 13 bases sitting between them. Germline CDR1 MGHRA, CDR2 YSYEKL. CDR3 length: 17 amino acids.

The V gene is TRBV5-1, the J gene TRBJ2-1; either TRBD1 or TRBD2 may supply D (6 bases each). V shed 0 bases and J shed 7 bases, with 14 bases lying between them. Per germline, CDR1 SGHRS and CDR2 YFSETQ. The CDR3 consists of 15 residues. The CDR3 is CASSLVGGQKNEQFF. CDR3 in DNA: TGCGCCAGCAGCTTGGTAGGGGGGCAGAAGAATGAGCAGTTCTTC. Supplemented by reference TRBV5-1 and TRBJ2-1, the full variable domain reads KAGVTQTPRYLIKTRGQQVTLSCSPISGHRSVSWYQQTPGQGLQFLFEYFSETQRNKGNFPGRFSGRQFSNSRSEMNVSTLELGDSALYLCASSLVGGQKNEQFFGPGTRLTVL.

This clonotype was recorded many times. The V call is TRBV10-1, the J call TRBJ2-1; no firm D call. Trimming left V 6 bases short and J 14 bases short, with 26 bases between. From germline, CDR1 is WNHNN and CDR2 SYGVQD (reference sequence). There are 15 residues in the CDR3. As DNA, the CDR3 is TGCGCCAGCAGCACATTCTCGGCCGCCCCCGAAAGAAAGTTCTTC. Protein: CASSTFSAAPERKFF.

Ten or more counts support this clonotype. The rearrangement joins TRBV20-1 to TRBJ2-7; TRBD1 or TRBD2 may be the D gene (5 bases each). The CDR3 totals 16 residues. In germline, CDR1 is DFQATT, CDR2 SNEGSKA (reference sequence). V was trimmed by 0 bases and J by 0 bases, leaving 15 bases between them. DNA for the CDR3: TGCAGTGCTAGAGACCTCCGGGGCGTAGACTCCTACGAGCAGTACTTC. It translates to CSARDLRGVDSYEQYF.

The sample holds a few counts of this clonotype. The chain couples TRBV5-1 to TRBJ1-1, with unresolved D. The ends were cut back, 3 bases at V and 5 bases at J, with 11 bases in the middle. This CDR3 has 13 residues. CDR1 and CDR2 (germline): SGHRS, YFSETQ. This CDR3 is CASSSDMGTEAFF. The CDR3 DNA sequence: TGCGCCAGCAGCTCGGATATGGGGACTGAAGCTTTCTTT.